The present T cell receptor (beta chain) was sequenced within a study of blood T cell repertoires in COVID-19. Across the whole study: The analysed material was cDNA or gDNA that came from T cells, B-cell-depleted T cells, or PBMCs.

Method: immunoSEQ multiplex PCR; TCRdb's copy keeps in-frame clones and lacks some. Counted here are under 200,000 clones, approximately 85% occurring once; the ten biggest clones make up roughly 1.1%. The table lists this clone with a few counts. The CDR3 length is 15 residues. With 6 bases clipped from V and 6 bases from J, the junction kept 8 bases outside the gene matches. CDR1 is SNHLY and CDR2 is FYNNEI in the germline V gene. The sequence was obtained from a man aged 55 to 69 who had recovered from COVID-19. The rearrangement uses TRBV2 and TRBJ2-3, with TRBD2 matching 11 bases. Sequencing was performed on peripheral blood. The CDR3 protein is CASRGLAGNGDTQYF. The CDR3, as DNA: TGTGCCAGCAGAGGACTAGCGGGCAACGGGGATACGCAGTATTTT.